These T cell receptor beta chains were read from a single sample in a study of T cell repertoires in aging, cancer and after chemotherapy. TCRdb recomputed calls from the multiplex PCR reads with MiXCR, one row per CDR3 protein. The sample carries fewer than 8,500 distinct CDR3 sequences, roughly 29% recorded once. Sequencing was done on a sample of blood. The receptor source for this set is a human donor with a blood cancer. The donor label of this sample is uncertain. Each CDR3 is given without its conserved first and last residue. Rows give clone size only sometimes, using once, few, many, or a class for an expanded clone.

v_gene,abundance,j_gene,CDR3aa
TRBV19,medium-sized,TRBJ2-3,ASSLRGSTNTQY
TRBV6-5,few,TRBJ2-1,ASSSKNEQF
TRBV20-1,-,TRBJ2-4,SARGVSQNIQY
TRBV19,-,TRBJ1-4,ASSGASGTDEKLF
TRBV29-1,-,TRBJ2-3,SAILGDSNTGELLTDTQY
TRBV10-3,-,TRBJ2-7,PPMNRSSYEQY
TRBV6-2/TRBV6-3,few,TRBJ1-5,ASRDGGGNSPQH
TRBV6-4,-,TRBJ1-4,ASSDFSGEGAKCEKLF
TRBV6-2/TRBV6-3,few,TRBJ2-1,ASSDSSRGTKYNEQF
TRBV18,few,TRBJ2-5,ASSPAGQETQY
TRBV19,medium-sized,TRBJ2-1,ASSIRGISYNEQF
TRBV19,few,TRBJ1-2,ASSNPGQANYGYT
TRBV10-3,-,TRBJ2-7,AIKGQGHTYEQY
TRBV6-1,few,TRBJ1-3,ASSVTIWDSGNTIY
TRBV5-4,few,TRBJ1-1,ASSLGRARSTEAF
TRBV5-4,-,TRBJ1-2,ASSLPGPGTWGYT